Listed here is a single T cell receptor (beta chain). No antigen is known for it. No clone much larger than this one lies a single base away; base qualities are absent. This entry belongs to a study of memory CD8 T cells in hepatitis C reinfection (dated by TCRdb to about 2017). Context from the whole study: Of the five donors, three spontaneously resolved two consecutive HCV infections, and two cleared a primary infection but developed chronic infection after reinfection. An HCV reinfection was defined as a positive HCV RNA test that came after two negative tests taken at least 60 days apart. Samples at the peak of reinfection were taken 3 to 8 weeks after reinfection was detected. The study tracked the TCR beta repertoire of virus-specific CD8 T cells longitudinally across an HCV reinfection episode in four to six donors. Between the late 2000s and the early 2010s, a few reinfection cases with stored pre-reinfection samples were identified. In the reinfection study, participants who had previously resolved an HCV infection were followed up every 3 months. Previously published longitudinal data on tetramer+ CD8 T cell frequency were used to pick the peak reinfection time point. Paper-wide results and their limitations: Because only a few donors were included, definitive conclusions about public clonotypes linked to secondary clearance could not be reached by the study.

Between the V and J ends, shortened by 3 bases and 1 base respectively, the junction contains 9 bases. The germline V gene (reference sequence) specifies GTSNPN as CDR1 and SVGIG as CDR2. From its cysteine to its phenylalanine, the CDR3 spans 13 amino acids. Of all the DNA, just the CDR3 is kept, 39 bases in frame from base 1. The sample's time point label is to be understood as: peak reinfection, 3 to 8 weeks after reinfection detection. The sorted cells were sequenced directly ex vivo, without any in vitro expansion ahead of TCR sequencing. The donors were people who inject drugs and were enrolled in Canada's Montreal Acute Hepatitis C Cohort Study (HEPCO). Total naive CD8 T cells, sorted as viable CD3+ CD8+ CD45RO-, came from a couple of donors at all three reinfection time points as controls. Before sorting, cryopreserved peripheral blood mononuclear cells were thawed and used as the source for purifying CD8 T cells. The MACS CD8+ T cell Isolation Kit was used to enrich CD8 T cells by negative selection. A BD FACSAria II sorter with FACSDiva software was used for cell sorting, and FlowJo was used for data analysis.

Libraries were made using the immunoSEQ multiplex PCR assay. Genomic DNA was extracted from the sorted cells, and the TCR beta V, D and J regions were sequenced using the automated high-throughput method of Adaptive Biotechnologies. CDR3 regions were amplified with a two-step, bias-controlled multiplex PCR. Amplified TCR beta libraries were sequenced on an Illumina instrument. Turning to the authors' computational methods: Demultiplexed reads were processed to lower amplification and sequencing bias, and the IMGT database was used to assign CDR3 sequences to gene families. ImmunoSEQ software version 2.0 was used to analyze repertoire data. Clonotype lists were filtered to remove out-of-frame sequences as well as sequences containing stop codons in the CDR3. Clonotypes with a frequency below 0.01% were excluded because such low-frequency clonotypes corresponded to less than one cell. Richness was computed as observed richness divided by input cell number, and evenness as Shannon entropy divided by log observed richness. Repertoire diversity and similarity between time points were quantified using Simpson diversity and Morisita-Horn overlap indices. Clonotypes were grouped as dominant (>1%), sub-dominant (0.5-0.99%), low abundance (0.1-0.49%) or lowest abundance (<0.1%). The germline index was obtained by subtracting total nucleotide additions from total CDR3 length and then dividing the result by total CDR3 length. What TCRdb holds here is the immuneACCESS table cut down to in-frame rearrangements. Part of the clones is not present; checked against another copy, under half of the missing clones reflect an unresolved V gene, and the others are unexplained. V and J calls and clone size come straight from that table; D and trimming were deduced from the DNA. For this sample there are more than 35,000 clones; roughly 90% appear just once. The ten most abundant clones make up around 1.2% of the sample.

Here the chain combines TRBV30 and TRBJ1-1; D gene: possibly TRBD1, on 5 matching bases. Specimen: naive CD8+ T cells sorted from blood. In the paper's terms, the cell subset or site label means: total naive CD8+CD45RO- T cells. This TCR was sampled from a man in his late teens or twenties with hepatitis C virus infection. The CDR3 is CAWSRVWNTEAFF. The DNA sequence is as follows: TGTGCCTGGAGCAGGGTGTGGAACACTGAAGCTTTCTTT.